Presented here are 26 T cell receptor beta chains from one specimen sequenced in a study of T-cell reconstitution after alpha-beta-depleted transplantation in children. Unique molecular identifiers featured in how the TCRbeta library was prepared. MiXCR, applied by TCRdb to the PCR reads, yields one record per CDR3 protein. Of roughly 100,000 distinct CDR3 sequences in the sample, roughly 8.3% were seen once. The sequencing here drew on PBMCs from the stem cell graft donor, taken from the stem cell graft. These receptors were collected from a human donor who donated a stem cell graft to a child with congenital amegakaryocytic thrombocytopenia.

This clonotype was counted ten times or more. The CDR3 sequence is CASSLGLRGYTF. The CDR3 coding sequence is TGTGCCAGCAGTTTAGGTCTACGCGGCTACACCTTC. This chain uses TRBV12-3 or TRBV12-4 with TRBJ1-2; no clear D. Deletions cut 1 base from V and 8 bases from J, with 8 bases between. The CDR3 has 12 amino acids.

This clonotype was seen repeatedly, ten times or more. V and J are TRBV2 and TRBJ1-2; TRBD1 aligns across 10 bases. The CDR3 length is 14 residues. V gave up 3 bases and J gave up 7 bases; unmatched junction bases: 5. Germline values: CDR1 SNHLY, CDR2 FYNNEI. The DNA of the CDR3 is TGTGCCAGCAGTGAGGACAGGGGGGCGGGTGGCTACACCTTC. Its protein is CASSEDRGAGGYTF.

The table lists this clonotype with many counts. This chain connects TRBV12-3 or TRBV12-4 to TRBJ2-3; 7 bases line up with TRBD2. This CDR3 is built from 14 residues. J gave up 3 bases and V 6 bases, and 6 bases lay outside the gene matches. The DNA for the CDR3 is TGTGCCAGCAGACCCTGGGAGGGGACAGATACGCAGTATTTT. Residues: CASRPWEGTDTQYF.

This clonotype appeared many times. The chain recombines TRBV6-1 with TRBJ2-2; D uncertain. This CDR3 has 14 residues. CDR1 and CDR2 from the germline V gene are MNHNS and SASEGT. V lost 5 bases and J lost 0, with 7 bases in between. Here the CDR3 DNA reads TGTGCCAGCAGTCAAAACCCGAACACCGGGGAGCTGTTTTTT. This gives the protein CASSQNPNTGELFF.

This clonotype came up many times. CDR3 coding DNA: TGTGCCAGCAGTGCCCTAGGGGCGGGAGTTGGAGAGACCCAGTACTTC. It specifies CASSALGAGVGETQYF. V usage is TRBV6-1 and J usage is TRBJ2-5; TRBD2 aligns across 7 bases. The CDR3 runs 16 residues. V dropped 4 bases and J dropped 4; count of bases not matched to a gene: 12. CDR1 is MNHNS and CDR2 is SASEGT in the germline V gene.

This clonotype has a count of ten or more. The CDR3 sequence: CASNTGGRRGEQYF. In DNA, the CDR3 is TGTGCCAGCAATACGGGAGGTCGAAGGGGGGAGCAGTACTTC. The chain has TRBV6-2 or TRBV6-3 and TRBJ2-7; D possibly corresponds to TRBD2 (7 bases). The CDR3 loop spans 14 amino acids. The germline V gene encodes CDR1 MNHEY and CDR2 SVGEGT. Trimming removed 7 bases at V and 7 bases at J, with 20 bases between.

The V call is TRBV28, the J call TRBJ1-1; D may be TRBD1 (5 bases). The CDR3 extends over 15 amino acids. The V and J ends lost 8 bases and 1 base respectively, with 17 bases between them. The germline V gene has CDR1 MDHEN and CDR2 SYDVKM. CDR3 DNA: TGTGCCAGCCGTAAATACGGGACGGCGAACACTGAAGCTTTCTTT. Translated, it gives CASRKYGTANTEAFF.

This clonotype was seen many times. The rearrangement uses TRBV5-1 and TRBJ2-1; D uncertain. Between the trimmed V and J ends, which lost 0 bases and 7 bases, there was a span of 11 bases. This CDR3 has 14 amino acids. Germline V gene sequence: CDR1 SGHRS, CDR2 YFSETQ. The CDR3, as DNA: TGCGCCAGCAGCTTGGATGGGCCAGATAATGAGCAGTTCTTC. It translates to CASSLDGPDNEQFF.

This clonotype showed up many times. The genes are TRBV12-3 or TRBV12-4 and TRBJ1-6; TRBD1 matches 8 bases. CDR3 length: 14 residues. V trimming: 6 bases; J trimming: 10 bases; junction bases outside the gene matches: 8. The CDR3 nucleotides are TGTGCCAGCAGCCCGAGGGACAGGACGTCACCCCTCCACTTT. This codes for CASSPRDRTSPLHF.

The CDR3 here is CSGLQFTDTQYF. The CDR3 DNA is TGCAGTGGCCTACAGTTCACAGATACGCAGTATTTT. The rearrangement joins TRBV20-1 to TRBJ2-3, with D unresolved. The CDR3 consists of 12 residues. With 7 bases removed from V and 2 bases from J, the gap between germline ends came to 10 bases. Germline values: CDR1 DFQATT, CDR2 SNEGSKA (reference sequence).

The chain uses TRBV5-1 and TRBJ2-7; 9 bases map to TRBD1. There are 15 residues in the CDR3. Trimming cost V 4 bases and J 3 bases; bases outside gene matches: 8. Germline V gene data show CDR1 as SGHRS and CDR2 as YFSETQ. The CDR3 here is CASSLTGTGHYEQYF. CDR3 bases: TGCGCCAGCAGCCTAACCGGGACAGGGCACTACGAGCAGTACTTC.

This CDR3 is CASSLDGRRAGLQTQYF. The CDR3 nucleotides are TGTGCCAGCAGCTTAGACGGTCGAAGGGCAGGGTTGCAGACCCAGTACTTC. V gene TRBV7-9 combines with J gene TRBJ2-5, with D tentatively TRBD1 (5 bases). The V gene's germline CDR1 is SEHNR and CDR2 FQNEAQ (reference sequence). The germline V and J ends were trimmed by 1 base and 6 bases, with 21 bases remaining between them. This CDR3 is 17 amino acids long.

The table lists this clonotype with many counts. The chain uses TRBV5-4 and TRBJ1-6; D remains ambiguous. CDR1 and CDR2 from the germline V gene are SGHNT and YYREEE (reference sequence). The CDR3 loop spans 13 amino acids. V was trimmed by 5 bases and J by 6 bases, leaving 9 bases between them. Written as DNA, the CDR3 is TGTGCCAGCAGTCGGACGGTTAATTCACCCCTCCACTTT. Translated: CASSRTVNSPLHF. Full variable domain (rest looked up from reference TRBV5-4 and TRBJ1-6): ETGVTQSPTHLIKTRGQQVTLRCSSQSGHNTVSWYQQALGQGPQFIFQYYREEENGRGNFPPRFSGLQFPNYSSELNVNALELDDSALYLCASSRTVNSPLHFGNGTRLTVT.

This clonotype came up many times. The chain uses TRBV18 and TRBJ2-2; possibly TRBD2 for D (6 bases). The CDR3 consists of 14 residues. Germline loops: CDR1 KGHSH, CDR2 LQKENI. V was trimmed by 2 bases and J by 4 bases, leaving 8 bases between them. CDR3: CASSPGGSTGELFF. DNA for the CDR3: TGTGCCAGCTCACCAGGAGGGAGCACCGGGGAGCTGTTTTTT.

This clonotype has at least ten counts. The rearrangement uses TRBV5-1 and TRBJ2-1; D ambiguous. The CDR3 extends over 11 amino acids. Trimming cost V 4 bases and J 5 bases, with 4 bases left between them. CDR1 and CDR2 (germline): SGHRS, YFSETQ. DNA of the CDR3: TGCGCCAGCAGCCCGAACAATGAGCAGTTCTTC. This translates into CASSPNNEQFF.

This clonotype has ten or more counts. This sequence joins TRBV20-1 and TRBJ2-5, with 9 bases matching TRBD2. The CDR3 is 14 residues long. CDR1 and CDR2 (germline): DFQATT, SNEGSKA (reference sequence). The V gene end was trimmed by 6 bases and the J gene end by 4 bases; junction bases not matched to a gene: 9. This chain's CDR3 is CSANRGLASETQYF. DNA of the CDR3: TGCAGTGCGAACCGGGGACTAGCATCAGAGACCCAGTACTTC.

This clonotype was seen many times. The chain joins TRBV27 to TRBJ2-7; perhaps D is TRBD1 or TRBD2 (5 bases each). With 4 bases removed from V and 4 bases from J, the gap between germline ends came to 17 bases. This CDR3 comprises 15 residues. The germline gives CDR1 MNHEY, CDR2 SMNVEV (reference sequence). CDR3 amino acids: CASSSTEPGTYEQYF. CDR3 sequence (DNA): TGTGCCAGCAGTTCGACAGAGCCGGGAACGTACGAGCAGTACTTC.

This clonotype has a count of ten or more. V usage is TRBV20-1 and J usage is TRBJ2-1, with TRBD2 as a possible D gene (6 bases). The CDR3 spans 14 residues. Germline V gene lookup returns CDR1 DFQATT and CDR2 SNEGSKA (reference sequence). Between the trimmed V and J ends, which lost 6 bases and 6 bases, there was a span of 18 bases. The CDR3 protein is CSAARRARGNEQFF. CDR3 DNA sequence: TGCAGTGCAGCGCGGCGAGCGCGGGGCAATGAGCAGTTCTTC.

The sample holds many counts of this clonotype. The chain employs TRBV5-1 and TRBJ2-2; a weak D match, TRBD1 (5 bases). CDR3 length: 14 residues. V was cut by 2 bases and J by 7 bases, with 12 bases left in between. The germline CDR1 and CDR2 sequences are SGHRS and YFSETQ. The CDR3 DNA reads TGCGCCAGCAGCTTTTCAGGGTTTCTCGGGGAGCTGTTTTTT. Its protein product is CASSFSGFLGELFF.

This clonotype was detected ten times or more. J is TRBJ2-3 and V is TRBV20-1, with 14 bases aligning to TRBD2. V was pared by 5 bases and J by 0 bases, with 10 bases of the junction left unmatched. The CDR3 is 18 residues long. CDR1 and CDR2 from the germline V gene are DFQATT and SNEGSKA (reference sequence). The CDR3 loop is CSAEGGLAGVSSTDTQYF. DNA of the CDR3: TGCAGTGCTGAAGGGGGACTAGCGGGAGTCTCTAGCACAGATACGCAGTATTTT.

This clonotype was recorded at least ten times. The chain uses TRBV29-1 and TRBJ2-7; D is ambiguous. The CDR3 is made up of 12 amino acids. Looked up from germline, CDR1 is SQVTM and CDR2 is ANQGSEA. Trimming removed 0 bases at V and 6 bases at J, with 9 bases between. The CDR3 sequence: CSVEDPGSEQYF. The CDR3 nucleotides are TGCAGCGTTGAAGATCCGGGTTCCGAGCAGTACTTC.

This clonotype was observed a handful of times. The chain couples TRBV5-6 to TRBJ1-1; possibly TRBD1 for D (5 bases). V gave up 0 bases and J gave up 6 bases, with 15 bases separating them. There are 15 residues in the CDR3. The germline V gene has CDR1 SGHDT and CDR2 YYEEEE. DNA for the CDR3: TGTGCCAGCAGCTTGGTAACTCAGGGAGTGGCTGAAGCTTTCTTT. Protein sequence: CASSLVTQGVAEAFF. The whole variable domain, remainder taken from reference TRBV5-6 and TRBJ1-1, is DAGVTQSPTHLIKTRGQQVTLRCSPKSGHDTVSWYQQALGQGPQFIFQYYEEEERQRGNFPDRFSGHQFPNYSSELNVNALLLGDSALYLCASSLVTQGVAEAFFGQGTRLTVV.

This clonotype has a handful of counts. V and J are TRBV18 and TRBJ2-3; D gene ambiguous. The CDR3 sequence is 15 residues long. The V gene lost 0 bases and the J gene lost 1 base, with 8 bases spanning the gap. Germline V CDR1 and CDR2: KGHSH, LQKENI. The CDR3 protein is CASSPPSVGTDTQYF. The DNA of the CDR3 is TGTGCCAGCTCACCACCGTCAGTGGGCACAGATACGCAGTATTTT.

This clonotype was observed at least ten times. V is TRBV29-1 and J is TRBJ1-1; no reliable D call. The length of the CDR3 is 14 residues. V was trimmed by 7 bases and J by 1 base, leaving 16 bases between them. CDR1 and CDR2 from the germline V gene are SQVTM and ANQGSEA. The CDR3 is CSAIVAVGNTEAFF. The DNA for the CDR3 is TGCAGCGCTATAGTAGCGGTTGGGAACACTGAAGCTTTCTTT.

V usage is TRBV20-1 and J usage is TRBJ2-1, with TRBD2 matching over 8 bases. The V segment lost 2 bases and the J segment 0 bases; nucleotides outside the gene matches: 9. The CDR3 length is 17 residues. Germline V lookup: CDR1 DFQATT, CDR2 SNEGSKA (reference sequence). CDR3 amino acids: CSARRGAGDLSYNEQFF. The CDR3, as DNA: TGCAGTGCTAGACGGGGAGCGGGGGACCTCTCCTACAATGAGCAGTTCTTC.

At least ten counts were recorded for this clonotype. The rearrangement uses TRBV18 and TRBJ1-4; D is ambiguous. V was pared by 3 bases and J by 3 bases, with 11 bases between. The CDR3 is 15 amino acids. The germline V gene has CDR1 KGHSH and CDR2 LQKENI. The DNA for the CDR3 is TGTGCCAGCTCACCTATGGGTTGGTCTAATGAAAAACTGTTTTTT. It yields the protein CASSPMGWSNEKLFF.